The rows below give T cell receptor beta chains drawn from one sample of a study of graft-versus-host responses after intestinal transplantation. The assay was immunoSEQ multiplex PCR, and TCRdb's table has in-frame clones only and misses some. Of fewer than 95,000 clones in the sample, 85% to 95% were seen once. These receptors are not linked to any known antigen. The starting material was unstimulated CD8+ T cells sorted from spleen or lymph node cells, obtained before intestinal transplant. The receptors were gathered from a human donor who received an intestinal transplant. CDR3s include the opening cysteine and the closing phenylalanine or tryptophan. Fields, in order: clone size, J gene, V gene, D gene, CDR3 protein, CDR3 DNA. The D gene is left open where the match is weak. Clone size, where shown, is once, few, many, or a class for clones that have expanded.

NA	TRBJ2-7	TRBV6-1	NA	CASSYAGTIYEQYF	TGTGCCAGCAGTTATGCCGGGACAATTTACGAGCAGTACTTC
NA	TRBJ2-7	TRBV7-9	NA	CASSPPPGENEQYF	TGTGCCAGCAGCCCCCCCCCAGGGGAAAACGAGCAGTACTTC
NA	TRBJ1-2	TRBV5-1	NA	CASSLGSAGGYTF	TGCGCCAGCAGCCTCGGCTCTGCGGGTGGCTACACCTTC
NA	TRBJ1-4	TRBV4-3	NA	CASSQDTRQAATNEKLFF	TGCGCCAGCAGCCAAGATACCCGGCAGGCCGCAACTAATGAAAAACTGTTTTTT
NA	TRBJ1-1	TRBV7-9	TRBD1	CASSPPPGQGSPNTEAFF	TGTGCCAGCAGCCCTCCCCCGGGACAGGGGTCACCGAACACTGAAGCTTTCTTT
NA	TRBJ2-7	TRBV7-9	TRBD1	CASSSPGQGTYEQYF	TGTGCCAGCAGCTCGCCGGGACAGGGAACCTACGAGCAGTACTTC
NA	TRBJ2-7	TRBV30	NA	CAFGGRRTYEQYF	TGTGCCTTCGGGGGGCGGAGGACCTACGAGCAGTACTTC
NA	TRBJ1-2	TRBV6-5	NA	CALRVGGDYGYTF	TGTGCCCTCAGGGTTGGCGGGGACTATGGCTACACCTTC
NA	TRBJ1-2	TRBV4-3	NA	CASSQDNVGYYGYTF	TGCGCCAGCAGCCAAGATAACGTTGGCTACTATGGCTACACCTTC
NA	TRBJ1-3	TRBV19	NA	CASSIAQGSGNTIYF	TGTGCCAGTAGTATAGCCCAGGGGTCTGGAAACACCATATATTTT
NA	TRBJ2-7	TRBV11-2	TRBD1	CASSLYQGQPPYEQYF	TGTGCCAGCAGCTTATATCAGGGACAGCCCCCCTACGAGCAGTACTTC
NA	TRBJ2-7	TRBV15	TRBD2	CATSWYGSGGAYEQYF	TGTGCCACCAGCTGGTATGGGTCCGGGGGGGCCTACGAGCAGTACTTC
once	TRBJ2-1	TRBV6-5	TRBD2	CASSLSGGPYNEQFF	TGTGCCAGCAGTCTTAGCGGGGGACCCTACAATGAGCAGTTCTTC
NA	TRBJ1-6	TRBV4-1	TRBD1	CASSQGTGEKSPLHF	TGCGCCAGCAGCCAAGGAACAGGGGAGAAATCACCCCTCCACTTT
NA	TRBJ2-1	TRBV4-3	NA	CASSQDVTTNEQFF	TGCGCCAGCAGCCAAGATGTAACTACCAATGAGCAGTTCTTC
NA	TRBJ1-5	TRBV11-2	NA	CASSLGGIQPQHF	TGTGCCAGCAGCTTAGGAGGGATTCAGCCCCAGCATTTT
NA	TRBJ1-1	TRBV30	TRBD1	CAWSVPAGQGIFMNTEAFF	TGTGCCTGGAGTGTACCAGCGGGACAGGGGATTTTTATGAACACTGAAGCTTTCTTT
NA	TRBJ2-7	TRBV5-6	NA	CASSLASYEQYF	TGTGCCAGCAGCTTGGCGTCCTACGAGCAGTACTTC
NA	TRBJ2-3	TRBV9	TRBD2	CASSSLAGGGADTQYF	TGTGCCAGCAGCTCCCTAGCAGGCGGGGGGGCAGATACGCAGTATTTT
NA	TRBJ1-1	TRBV11-2	TRBD1	CASSPGTGGLNTEAFF	TGTGCCAGCAGCCCGGGGACAGGGGGATTGAACACTGAAGCTTTCTTT